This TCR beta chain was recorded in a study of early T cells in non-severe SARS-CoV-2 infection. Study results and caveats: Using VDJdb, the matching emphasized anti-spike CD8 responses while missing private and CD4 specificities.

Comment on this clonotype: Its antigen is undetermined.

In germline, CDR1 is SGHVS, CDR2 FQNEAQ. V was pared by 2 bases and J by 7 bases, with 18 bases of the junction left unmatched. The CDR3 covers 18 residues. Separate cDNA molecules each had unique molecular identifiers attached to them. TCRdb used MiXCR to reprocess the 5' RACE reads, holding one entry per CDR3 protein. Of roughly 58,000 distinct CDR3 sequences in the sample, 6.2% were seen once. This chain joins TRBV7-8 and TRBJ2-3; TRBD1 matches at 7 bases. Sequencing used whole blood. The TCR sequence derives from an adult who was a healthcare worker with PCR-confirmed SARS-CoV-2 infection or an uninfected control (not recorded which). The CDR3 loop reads CASSLIERQGGAVHTQYF. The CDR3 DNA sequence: TGTGCCAGCAGCTTAATAGAGAGACAGGGTGGAGCGGTTCATACGCAGTATTTT. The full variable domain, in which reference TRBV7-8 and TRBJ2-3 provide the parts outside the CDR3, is GAGVSQSPRYKVAKRGQDVALRCDPISGHVSLFWYQQALGQGPEFLTYFQNEAQLDKSGLPSDRFFAERPEGSVSTLKIQRTQQEDSAVYLCASSLIERQGGAVHTQYFGPGTRLTVL.